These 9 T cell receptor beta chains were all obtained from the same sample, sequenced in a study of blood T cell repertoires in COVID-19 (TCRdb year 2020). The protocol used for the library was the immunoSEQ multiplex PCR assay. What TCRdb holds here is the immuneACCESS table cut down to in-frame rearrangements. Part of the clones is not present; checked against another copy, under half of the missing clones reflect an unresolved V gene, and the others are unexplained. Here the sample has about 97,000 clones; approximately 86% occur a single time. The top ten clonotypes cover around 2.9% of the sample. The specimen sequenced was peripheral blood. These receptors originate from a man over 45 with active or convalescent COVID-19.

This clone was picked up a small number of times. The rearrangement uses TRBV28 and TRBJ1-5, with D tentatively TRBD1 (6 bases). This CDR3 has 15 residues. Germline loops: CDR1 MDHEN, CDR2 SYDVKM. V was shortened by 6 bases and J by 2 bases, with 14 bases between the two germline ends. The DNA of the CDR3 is TGTGCCAGCAGGCGCACGGGGGGCGGCAATCAGCCCCAGCATTTT. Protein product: CASRRTGGGNQPQHF.

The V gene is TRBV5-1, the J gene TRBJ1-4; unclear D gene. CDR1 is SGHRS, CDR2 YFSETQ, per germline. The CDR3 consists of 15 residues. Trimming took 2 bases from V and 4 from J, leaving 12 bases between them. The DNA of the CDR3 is TGCGCCAGCAGCTTATCTTCCGGGGATAATGAAAAACTGTTTTTT. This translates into CASSLSSGDNEKLFF. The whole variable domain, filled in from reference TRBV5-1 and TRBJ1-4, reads KAGVTQTPRYLIKTRGQQVTLSCSPISGHRSVSWYQQTPGQGLQFLFEYFSETQRNKGNFPGRFSGRQFSNSRSEMNVSTLELGDSALYLCASSLSSGDNEKLFFGSGTQLSVL.

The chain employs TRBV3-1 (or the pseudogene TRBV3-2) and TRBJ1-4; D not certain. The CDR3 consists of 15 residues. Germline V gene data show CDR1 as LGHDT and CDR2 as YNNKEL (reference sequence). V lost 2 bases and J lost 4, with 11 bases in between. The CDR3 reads CASSQLTGDNEKLFF. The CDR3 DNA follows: TGTGCCAGCAGCCAATTGACGGGTGATAATGAAAAACTGTTTTTT.

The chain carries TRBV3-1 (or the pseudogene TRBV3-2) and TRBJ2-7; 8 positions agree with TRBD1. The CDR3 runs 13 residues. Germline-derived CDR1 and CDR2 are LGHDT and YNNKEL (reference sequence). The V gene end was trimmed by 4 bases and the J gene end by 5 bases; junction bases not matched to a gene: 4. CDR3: CASSRTGNNEQYV. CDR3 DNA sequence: TGTGCCAGCAGCCGGACAGGGAACAACGAGCAGTACGTC.

CDR3 nucleotides: TGCGCCAGCAGACCGGGACTAGCGGGGGACTACACAGATACGCAGTATTTT. Translated, it gives CASRPGLAGDYTDTQYF. This chain uses TRBV10-1 with TRBJ2-3; 14 bases are shared with TRBD2. V gave up 6 bases and J gave up 2 bases; unmatched junction bases: 7. The CDR3 contains 17 residues. Germline assignment: CDR1 WNHNN and CDR2 SYGVQD (reference sequence).

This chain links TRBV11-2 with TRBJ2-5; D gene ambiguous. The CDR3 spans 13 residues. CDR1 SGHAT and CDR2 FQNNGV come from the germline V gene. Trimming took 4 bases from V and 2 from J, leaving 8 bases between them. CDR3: CASSSSTQETQYF. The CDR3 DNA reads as TGTGCCAGCAGCTCGTCCACACAAGAGACCCAGTACTTC.

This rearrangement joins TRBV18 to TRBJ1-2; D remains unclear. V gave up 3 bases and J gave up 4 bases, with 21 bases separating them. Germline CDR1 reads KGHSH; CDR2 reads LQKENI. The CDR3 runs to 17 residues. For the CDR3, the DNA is TGTGCCAGCTCACCCTCCCCCCTAGGAGGGTCCGTCTATGGCTACACCTTC. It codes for CASSPSPLGGSVYGYTF.

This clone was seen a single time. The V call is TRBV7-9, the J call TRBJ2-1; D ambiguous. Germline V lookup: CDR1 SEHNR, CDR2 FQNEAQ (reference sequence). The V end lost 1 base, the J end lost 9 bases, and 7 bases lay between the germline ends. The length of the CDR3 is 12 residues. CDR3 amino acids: CASSLEVSEQFF. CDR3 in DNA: TGTGCCAGCAGCTTAGAAGTGAGTGAGCAGTTCTTC.

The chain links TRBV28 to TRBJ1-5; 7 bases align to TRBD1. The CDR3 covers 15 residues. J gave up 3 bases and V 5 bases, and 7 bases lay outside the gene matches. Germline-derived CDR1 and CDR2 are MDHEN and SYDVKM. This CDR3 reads CASSHRTGINQPQHF. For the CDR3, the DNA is TGTGCCAGCAGTCACCGGACAGGAATCAATCAGCCCCAGCATTTT.